One and the same sample provided the 15 T cell receptor beta chains below, sequenced in a study of control samples from healthy donors and cancer patients. Profiling relied on immunoSEQ multiplex PCR, and the TCRdb table lists in-frame clones only, not all of them. The profile shows about 150,000 clones, approximately 93% of them singletons. Specimen: blood. The receptors were gathered from a man in his forties in good health.

This rearrangement joins TRBV19 to TRBJ2-3; a possible D gene is TRBD1 (6 bases). The CDR3 length is 15 residues. Looked up from germline, CDR1 is LNHDA and CDR2 is SQIVND (reference sequence). V gave up 6 bases and J gave up 5 bases, with 18 bases separating them. CDR3 in DNA: TGTGCCAGTAGCCCCGGTGGGGGCGTTCAAGATACGCAGTATTTT. Protein product: CASSPGGGVQDTQYF.

The CDR3: CASSFRGQGYEQYF. CDR3 nucleotide sequence: TGTGCCAGCAGTTTCAGGGGCCAGGGCTACGAGCAGTACTTC. The rearrangement uses TRBV27 and TRBJ2-7, with a weak D call TRBD1 (6 bases). Looked up from germline, CDR1 is MNHEY and CDR2 is SMNVEV (reference sequence). The V and J ends lost 3 bases and 3 bases respectively, with 12 bases between them. The CDR3 length is 14 residues.

This clone was observed once. This sequence joins TRBV30 and TRBJ1-6; D may be TRBD1 (5 bases). Trimming stripped 2 bases from V and 6 bases from J, with 14 bases between. CDR1 is GTSNPN and CDR2 is SVGIG in the germline V gene (reference sequence). This CDR3 has 15 residues. The CDR3 region has the DNA TGTGCCTGGAGTAGAGACCGGGGCTTTAATTCACCCCTCCACTTT. Residues: CAWSRDRGFNSPLHF.

The chain links TRBV11-2 to TRBJ2-5; no clear D. With 6 bases removed from V and 1 base from J, the gap between germline ends came to 3 bases. The CDR3 runs to 11 residues. Germline loops: CDR1 SGHAT, CDR2 FQNNGV. CDR3 bases: TGTGCCAGCAGTTCCCAAGAGACCCAGTACTTC. Its protein is CASSSQETQYF.

The gene calls are TRBV27 and TRBJ1-5; possibly TRBD1 for D (5 bases). The germline V gene has CDR1 MNHEY and CDR2 SMNVEV (reference sequence). The CDR3 consists of 15 residues. V was shortened by 6 bases and J by 6 bases, with 18 bases between the two germline ends. In DNA form, the CDR3 reads TGTGCCAGCAGCCCTGTTTCAGGGCCCCCTCAGCCCCAGCATTTT. It specifies CASSPVSGPPQPQHF.

The chain combines TRBV20-1 with TRBJ2-3, with D possibly TRBD2 on 6 matching bases. The ends were cut back, 3 bases at V and 2 bases at J, with 27 bases in the middle. The CDR3 sequence is 19 residues long. Germline V CDR1 and CDR2: DFQATT, SNEGSKA (reference sequence). CDR3 nucleotide sequence: TGCAGTGCTAGTTCCCCCTACTCCCGGGGCGGGGCCCACACAGATACGCAGTATTTT. It yields the protein CSASSPYSRGGAHTDTQYF.

The rearrangement uses TRBV5-1 and TRBJ2-5, with 7 bases aligning to TRBD1. CDR1 is SGHRS and CDR2 is YFSETQ in the germline V gene. The CDR3 is made up of 17 amino acids. The V segment lost 2 bases and the J segment 7 bases; nucleotides outside the gene matches: 17. Here the CDR3 reads CASSLPETGIDRVTQYF. The CDR3 region has the DNA TGCGCCAGCAGCTTACCAGAGACAGGGATAGATCGGGTGACCCAGTACTTC.

The gene calls are TRBV11-2 and TRBJ1-3; 7 positions match TRBD1. This CDR3 is 16 amino acids long. Trimming removed 1 base from V and 4 bases from J; junction bases left unmatched: 7. In germline, CDR1 is SGHAT, CDR2 FQNNGV. CDR3 loop: CASSLVYRDRGNTIYF. DNA for the CDR3: TGTGCCAGCAGCTTAGTCTACCGGGACAGAGGAAACACCATATATTTT.

The chain recombines TRBV12-3 or TRBV12-4 with TRBJ1-1; no reliable D call. Trimming shortened V by 3 bases and J by 6 bases, and 11 bases separated the two germline ends. This CDR3 is 13 amino acids long. The CDR3 reads CASSFAGPPEAFF. The CDR3 DNA reads TGTGCCAGCAGTTTCGCGGGTCCCCCTGAAGCTTTCTTT.

The V gene is TRBV9, the J gene TRBJ1-1; no clear D gene. The CDR3 runs 14 residues. Trimming cost V 2 bases and J 5 bases, with 13 bases left between them. Germline V gene data show CDR1 as SGDLS and CDR2 as YYNGEE. The CDR3: CASSVALTGTEAFF. CDR3 in DNA: TGTGCCAGCAGCGTGGCCCTTACGGGAACTGAAGCTTTCTTT.

The chain uses TRBV19 and TRBJ1-2; 7 positions agree with TRBD1. Germline lookup yields CDR1 LNHDA and CDR2 SQIVND (reference sequence). Germline trimming cut 10 bases from V and 6 bases from J; bases unmatched to any gene: 5. This CDR3 is built from 11 residues. CDR3 sequence reads: CAIKQGNGYTF. The CDR3 DNA sequence: TGTGCCATTAAACAGGGGAATGGCTACACCTTC.

V and J are TRBV19 and TRBJ1-4; D is unclear. Germline values: CDR1 LNHDA, CDR2 SQIVND (reference sequence). Trimming shortened V by 1 base and J by 5 bases, and 11 bases separated the two germline ends. This CDR3 is built from 15 residues. The CDR3 region has the DNA TGTGCCAGTAGTATAGCCGCAAGGATGAATGAAAAACTGTTTTTT. Its protein product is CASSIAARMNEKLFF.

The table lists this clone with a count of one. J is TRBJ1-3 and V is TRBV18; no reliable D call. CDR1 is KGHSH and CDR2 is LQKENI in the germline V gene. V was trimmed by 6 bases and J by 8 bases, leaving 8 bases between them. This CDR3 comprises 11 residues. CDR3 sequence: CASSSVDTIYF. CDR3 nucleotide sequence: TGTGCCAGCTCTTCAGTGGACACCATATATTTT. Using reference TRBV18 and TRBJ1-3 for the parts outside the CDR3, the full variable domain is NAGVMQNPRHLVRRRGQEARLRCSPMKGHSHVYWYRQLPEEGLKFMVYLQKENIIDESGMPKERFSAEFPKEGPSILRIQQVVRGDSAAYFCASSSVDTIYFGEGSWLTVV.

This chain joins TRBV4-2 and TRBJ2-1; no clear D. V lost 0 bases and J lost 10, with 19 bases in between. Looked up from germline, CDR1 is LGHNA and CDR2 is YNFKEQ. The CDR3 loop spans 16 amino acids. CDR3 residues: CASSQEGPVWPQEQFF. CDR3 nucleotides: TGTGCCAGCAGCCAAGAAGGACCAGTTTGGCCTCAAGAGCAGTTCTTC.

This chain links TRBV7-2 with TRBJ1-2; no clear D gene. Trimming took off 1 base at V and 8 bases at J, with 14 bases between the two ends. The CDR3 sequence is 14 residues long. Germline-derived CDR1 and CDR2 are SGHTA and FQGNSA. CDR3 protein: CASSLGTTRRGYTF. The CDR3 DNA reads as TGTGCCAGCAGCTTAGGGACGACACGGCGGGGCTACACCTTC.